These T cell receptor beta chains were read from a single sample in a study of neoadjuvant anti-PD-1 for oral cavity cancer. Method: immunoSEQ multiplex PCR; TCRdb's copy keeps in-frame clones and lacks some. Of about 81,000 clones listed, about 80% are singletons. Source: PBMCs, taken before nivolumab (anti-PD-1) treatment. Source of these receptors: a person between 35 and 79 years old with oral cavity squamous cell carcinoma. Both conserved end residues are trimmed from each CDR3. A D gene is named only where the DNA matches it firmly.

cdr3_aa: ASSSDGTGGIVGGYT
d_call: TRBD1
cdr3_length: 15
v_call: TRBV7-9
j_call: TRBJ1-2

cdr3_aa: ASSLDRLAGFNEQF
d_call: TRBD2
cdr3_length: 14
v_call: TRBV11-2
j_call: TRBJ2-1

cdr3_aa: ASSLADSPYYNEQF
d_call: NA
cdr3_length: 14
v_call: TRBV7-8
j_call: TRBJ2-1

cdr3_aa: AGHSQWNTEAF
d_call: NA
cdr3_length: 11
v_call: TRBV2
j_call: TRBJ1-1

cdr3_aa: ASSFMDYEQY
d_call: NA
cdr3_length: 10
v_call: TRBV5-5
j_call: TRBJ2-7

cdr3_aa: ASSDGGELSYNEQF
d_call: NA
cdr3_length: 14
v_call: TRBV25-1
j_call: TRBJ2-1

cdr3_aa: ASSGAPGAGEKLF
d_call: NA
cdr3_length: 13
v_call: TRBV2
j_call: TRBJ1-4

cdr3_aa: ASRGTASSNQPQH
d_call: TRBD1
cdr3_length: 13
v_call: TRBV6-1
j_call: TRBJ1-5

cdr3_aa: ASSQAAGSSYEQY
d_call: NA
cdr3_length: 13
v_call: TRBV6-5
j_call: TRBJ2-7

cdr3_aa: ASSEYFFGRGGGEKLF
d_call: NA
cdr3_length: 16
v_call: TRBV2
j_call: TRBJ1-4

cdr3_aa: ASSIPQGAADTQY
d_call: TRBD1
cdr3_length: 13
v_call: TRBV5-1
j_call: TRBJ2-3

cdr3_aa: AISGSAGGLDNEQF
d_call: TRBD2
cdr3_length: 14
v_call: TRBV10-3
j_call: TRBJ2-1

cdr3_aa: ASSPDSAQETQY
d_call: NA
cdr3_length: 12
v_call: TRBV11-1
j_call: TRBJ2-5

cdr3_aa: SVEPGSNTGELF
d_call: NA
cdr3_length: 12
v_call: TRBV29-1
j_call: TRBJ2-2

cdr3_aa: ASSLDGGNTEAF
d_call: NA
cdr3_length: 12
v_call: TRBV7-9
j_call: TRBJ1-1

cdr3_aa: ASSYKQLNTEAF
d_call: NA
cdr3_length: 12
v_call: TRBV6-5
j_call: TRBJ1-1

cdr3_aa: ASSPPSQVYGYT
d_call: NA
cdr3_length: 12
v_call: TRBV5-1
j_call: TRBJ1-2

cdr3_aa: ASSISNTEAF
d_call: NA
cdr3_length: 10
v_call: TRBV11-2
j_call: TRBJ1-1